This paragraph covers one T cell receptor beta chain sequence. The source of the sample is a study of blood T cell repertoires in COVID-19. As for the study in general: Acute and convalescent COVID-19 samples came from the United States, Italy and Spain.

The V gene's germline CDR1 is GTSNPN and CDR2 SVGIG (reference sequence). This CDR3 has 18 residues. V shed 5 bases, J shed 2 bases, and the junction held 17 bases outside the gene matches. Assay used: immunoSEQ multiplex PCR; TCRdb lists only in-frame clones, some missing. This sample yields about 230,000 clones, of which around 82% are seen a single time; 8.6% belongs to the top ten. The sequenced sample was peripheral blood. This TCR came from a man aged 40-49 years with active or convalescent COVID-19. The chain uses TRBV30 and TRBJ2-7, with 11 bases aligning to TRBD1. The CDR3 reads CAWGRDRGILLRPYEQYF. The CDR3 nucleotides are TGTGCCTGGGGACGGGACAGGGGGATCCTATTACGTCCCTACGAGCAGTACTTC.